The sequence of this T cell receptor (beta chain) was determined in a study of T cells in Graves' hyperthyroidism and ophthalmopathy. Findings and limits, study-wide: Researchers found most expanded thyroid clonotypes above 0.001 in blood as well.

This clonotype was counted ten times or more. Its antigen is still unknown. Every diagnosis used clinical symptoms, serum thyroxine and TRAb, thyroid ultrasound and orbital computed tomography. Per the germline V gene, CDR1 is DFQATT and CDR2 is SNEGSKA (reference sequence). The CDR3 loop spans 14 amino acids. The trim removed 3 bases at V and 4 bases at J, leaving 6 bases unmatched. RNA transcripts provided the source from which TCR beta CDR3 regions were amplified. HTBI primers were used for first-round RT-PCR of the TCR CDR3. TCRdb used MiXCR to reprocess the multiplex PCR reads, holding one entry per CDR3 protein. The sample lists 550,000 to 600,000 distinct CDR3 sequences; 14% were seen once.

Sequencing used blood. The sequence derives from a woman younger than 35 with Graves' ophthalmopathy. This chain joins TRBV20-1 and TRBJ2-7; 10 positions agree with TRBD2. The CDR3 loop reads CSASSLAGVYEQYF. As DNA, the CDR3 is TGCAGTGCTAGTTCCCTAGCGGGAGTGTACGAGCAGTACTTC.